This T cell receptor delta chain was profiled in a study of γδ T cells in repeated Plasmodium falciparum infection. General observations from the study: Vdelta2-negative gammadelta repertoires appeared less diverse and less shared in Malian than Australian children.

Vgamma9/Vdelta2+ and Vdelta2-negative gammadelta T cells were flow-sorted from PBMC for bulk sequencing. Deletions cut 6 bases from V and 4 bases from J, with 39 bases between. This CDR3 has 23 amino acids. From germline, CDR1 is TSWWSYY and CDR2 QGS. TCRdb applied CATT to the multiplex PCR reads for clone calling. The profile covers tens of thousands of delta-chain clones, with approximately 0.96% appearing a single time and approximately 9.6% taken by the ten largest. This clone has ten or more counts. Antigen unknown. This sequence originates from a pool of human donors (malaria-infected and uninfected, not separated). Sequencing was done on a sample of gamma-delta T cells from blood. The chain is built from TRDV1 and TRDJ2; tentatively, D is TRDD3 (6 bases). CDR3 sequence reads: CALGGYFWVEVQGGHTETAQLFF. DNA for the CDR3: TGTGCTCTTGGTGGATACTTTTGGGTAGAAGTGCAGGGCGGCCATACGGAGACAGCACAACTCTTCTTT.